The 27 T cell receptor beta chains presented below share a single source sample, sequenced in a study of cytomegalovirus exposure and HLA in healthy donors. 60 Vbeta and 13 Jbeta primers were used in PCR. The repertoire was sequenced with immunoSEQ multiplex PCR; TCRdb's copy has only in-frame clones and lacks some. This table holds some 180,000 clones, less than 80% found once. The sequencing input was PBMCs. These receptors originate from a woman in her 30s in good health and CMV-seropositive.

The V gene is TRBV30, the J gene TRBJ1-1; unclear D gene. V lost 2 bases and J lost 0, with 13 bases in between. The CDR3 runs to 15 residues. CDR1 is GTSNPN and CDR2 is SVGIG in the germline V gene (reference sequence). CDR3 DNA: TGTGCCTGGAGTACCTTCAGTGGAGTGAACACTGAAGCTTTCTTT. It codes for CAWSTFSGVNTEAFF.

The V and J genes are TRBV7-9 and TRBJ2-2, with 10 nucleotides matching TRBD1. CDR1 and CDR2 from the germline V gene are SEHNR and FQNEAQ (reference sequence). The V segment lost 6 bases and the J segment 5 bases; nucleotides outside the gene matches: 9. The CDR3 is 16 amino acids. CDR3 in amino acids: CASRVGQGKPTGELFF. The CDR3, as DNA: TGTGCCAGCAGGGTGGGACAGGGGAAACCAACCGGGGAGCTGTTTTTT.

This clone has only one observation. The V call is TRBV6-4, the J call TRBJ2-1; 8 bases align to TRBD2. Unmatched junction bases numbered 14, after V lost 2 bases and J lost 5 bases. This CDR3 comprises 18 residues. CDR1 is MRHNA and CDR2 is SNTAGT in the germline V gene. CDR3 DNA sequence: TGTGCCAGCAGTGACCTATGGGGCTTCGGGAGGGGAAACAATGAGCAGTTCTTC. Its translation: CASSDLWGFGRGNNEQFF.

The chain links TRBV19 to TRBJ2-7; 7 bases are a match to TRBD2. The CDR3 extends over 14 amino acids. Germline-derived CDR1 and CDR2 are LNHDA and SQIVND (reference sequence). Trimming removed 7 bases from V and 0 bases from J; junction bases left unmatched: 6. Here the CDR3 DNA reads TGTGCCAGTAAGTCGGGGGGTGACTCCTACGAGCAGTACTTC. Translating it yields CASKSGGDSYEQYF.

The chain is built from TRBV9 and TRBJ1-1; 7 bases agree with TRBD1. The CDR3 consists of 14 residues. J gave up 3 bases and V 0 bases, and 2 bases lay outside the gene matches. The germline gives CDR1 SGDLS, CDR2 YYNGEE. This CDR3 reads CASSVDGQDTEAFF. CDR3 in DNA: TGTGCCAGCAGCGTAGACGGACAGGACACTGAAGCTTTCTTT.

The V and J genes are TRBV7-9 and TRBJ2-2; maybe TRBD1 (6 bases). Germline V gives CDR1 SEHNR, CDR2 FQNEAQ (reference sequence). The CDR3 is 15 residues long. V lost 7 bases and J lost 4, with 16 bases in between. CDR3 amino acids: CASTHRENITGELFF. CDR3 in DNA: TGTGCCAGCACACACAGGGAGAATATCACCGGGGAGCTGTTTTTT.

J is TRBJ1-5 and V is TRBV6-1; D might be TRBD1 (5 bases). The ends were cut back, 2 bases at V and 7 bases at J, with 24 bases in the middle. This CDR3 has 18 amino acids. Germline CDR1 reads MNHNS; CDR2 reads SASEGT. DNA of the CDR3: TGTGCCAGCAGTGAAATATCTTTCGGGACTGGAGGATGGCAGCCCCAGCATTTT. It specifies CASSEISFGTGGWQPQHF.

The chain carries TRBV6-6 and TRBJ1-4, with D uncertain. Germline loops: CDR1 MNHNY, CDR2 SVGAGI (reference sequence). Trimming stripped 9 bases from V and 5 bases from J, with 13 bases between. This CDR3 region has 13 residues. The CDR3 nucleotides read TGTGCCAGTTCAGATAAATGGAATGAAAAACTGTTTTTT. Translation: CASSDKWNEKLFF.

A word on this clone: One junction end does not reproduce the germline sequence, and a read error may be involved. V and J are TRBV7-2 and TRBJ2-1, with 11 bases fitting TRBD2. The CDR3 has 15 residues. The germline V gene has CDR1 SGHTA and CDR2 FQGNSA. The CDR3 loop reads CASSVAGGSYNEQFF. In nucleotides, the CDR3 is TGTGCCAGCAGCGTAGCGGGGGGGTCCTACAATGAGCAGTTCTTC.

The chain joins TRBV9 to TRBJ2-2, with 7 bases that match TRBD1. This CDR3 has 17 amino acids. Germline V CDR1 and CDR2: SGDLS, YYNGEE. Germline trimming cut 0 bases from V and 4 bases from J; bases unmatched to any gene: 9. The CDR3 here is CASSVVVDRAVTGELFF. The CDR3 nucleotides read TGTGCCAGCAGCGTAGTGGTAGACAGGGCGGTCACCGGGGAGCTGTTTTTT.

The chain employs TRBV4-1 and TRBJ2-3; TRBD2 agrees at 13 bases. This CDR3 is built from 18 residues. The ends lost 2 bases at V and 4 bases at J; junction bases unmatched: 9. Per the germline V gene, CDR1 is MGHRA and CDR2 is YSYEKL. CDR3 nucleotides: TGCGCCAGCAGCCAACCGGGACTAGCGGGAACAAGAGCAGATACGCAGTATTTT. Translation: CASSQPGLAGTRADTQYF.

The CDR3: CASRYTGAGYNSPLHF. The CDR3 DNA is TGCGCCAGTCGTTATACAGGGGCGGGGTATAATTCACCCCTCCACTTT. This rearrangement joins TRBV5-1 to TRBJ1-6, with 7 positions matching TRBD1. The CDR3 sequence is 16 residues long. In germline, CDR1 is SGHRS, CDR2 YFSETQ. Losses at the gene ends were 8 bases for V and 4 bases for J; bases not matched to a gene: 12.

The gene calls are TRBV2 and TRBJ2-5; the D is unclear. Trimming removed 4 bases at V and 3 bases at J, with 12 bases between. CDR3 length equals 14 residues. Looked up from germline, CDR1 is SNHLY and CDR2 is FYNNEI. The CDR3 DNA sequence: TGTGCCAGCAGTGCCGATAGGAGCGAAGAGACCCAGTACTTC. Protein: CASSADRSEETQYF.

This rearrangement joins TRBV30 to TRBJ2-7, with 7 bases identical to TRBD1. V was clipped by 2 bases and J by 5 bases; unmatched bases: 3. Looked up from germline, CDR1 is GTSNPN and CDR2 is SVGIG (reference sequence). The CDR3 loop spans 12 amino acids. DNA of the CDR3: TGTGCCTGGAGTAACAGGGGTGACGAGCAGTACTTC. Its translation is CAWSNRGDEQYF.

The V gene is TRBV10-3, the J gene TRBJ2-4, with TRBD2 identical over 9 bases. CDR3 length equals 15 residues. V lost 10 bases to trimming and J lost 8 bases; unmatched junction nucleotides: 15. Germline CDR1 is ENHRY and CDR2 is SYGVKD. The CDR3 sequence is CATARLLAGMDIQYF. As DNA, the CDR3 is TGTGCCACCGCGAGACTCCTAGCGGGAATGGACATTCAGTACTTC.

This clone was seen a few times. The rearrangement links TRBV11-3 to TRBJ2-1; weak D call: TRBD1 (5 bases). Trimming removed 1 base at V and 2 bases at J, with 9 bases between. Germline V gene data show CDR1 as SGHNT and CDR2 as YENEEA. The CDR3 runs to 15 residues. The CDR3 protein is CASSLVGATYNEQFF. CDR3 DNA sequence: TGTGCCAGCAGCTTAGTAGGGGCTACCTACAATGAGCAGTTCTTC.

The chain carries TRBV27 and TRBJ1-2; the match to TRBD1 covers 8 bases. In germline, CDR1 is MNHEY, CDR2 SMNVEV (reference sequence). CDR3 length: 14 residues. J was trimmed by 5 bases and V by 5 bases; bases with no gene match: 7. CDR3 residues: CASSPQDRVYGYTF. CDR3 nucleotide sequence: TGTGCCAGCAGTCCACAGGACAGGGTATATGGCTACACCTTC.

The V call is TRBV4-2, the J call TRBJ1-5; no clear D gene. Germline-derived CDR1 and CDR2 are LGHNA and YNFKEQ. Trimming removed 0 bases from V and 5 bases from J, with 5 bases in between. The CDR3 has 13 residues. The chain's CDR3 is CASSQERDQPQHF. Here the CDR3 DNA reads TGTGCCAGCAGCCAAGAACGAGATCAGCCCCAGCATTTT.

J is TRBJ2-7 and V is TRBV30; possible D gene TRBD1, 5 bases. This CDR3 is built from 14 residues. The germline V and J ends were trimmed by 0 bases and 4 bases, with 13 bases remaining between them. Germline lookup yields CDR1 GTSNPN and CDR2 SVGIG (reference sequence). CDR3 sequence: CAWSVGRGEYEQYF. The CDR3 DNA reads as TGTGCCTGGAGTGTGGGTAGGGGCGAATACGAGCAGTACTTC.

The chain combines TRBV9 with TRBJ2-1; D ambiguous. CDR1 is SGDLS, CDR2 YYNGEE, per germline. Trimming took 4 bases from V and 0 from J, leaving 14 bases between them. CDR3 length equals 16 residues. The CDR3 here is CASSTRQASSYNEQFF. The DNA for the CDR3 is TGTGCCAGCAGCACCAGGCAGGCGAGCTCCTACAATGAGCAGTTCTTC.

This clone was counted between two and nine times. The chain uses TRBV18 and TRBJ2-2; maybe TRBD2 (6 bases). The germline V gene has CDR1 KGHSH and CDR2 LQKENI. This CDR3 has 15 residues. Trimming stripped 6 bases from V and 7 bases from J, with 18 bases between. The CDR3 loop reads CASSSQEGSVGELFF. DNA of the CDR3: TGTGCCAGCTCCTCCCAGGAGGGATCTGTCGGGGAGCTGTTTTTT.

The CDR3 coding sequence is TGCGCCAGCAGCTTGCCCGGGGTAAACACCGGGGAGCTGTTTTTT. This codes for CASSLPGVNTGELFF. V and J are TRBV5-1 and TRBJ2-2, with D possibly TRBD2 on 5 matching bases. CDR3 length: 15 amino acids. Deletions cut 1 base from V and 2 bases from J, with 9 bases between. Germline V gene data show CDR1 as SGHRS and CDR2 as YFSETQ.

The chain links TRBV4-1 to TRBJ1-1, with TRBD1 identical over 7 bases. After removal of 1 base from V and 7 bases from J, the junction contained 3 bases not matched to a gene. Germline V gene sequence: CDR1 MGHRA, CDR2 YSYEKL. The CDR3 runs 13 residues. This CDR3 reads CASSQVQGIEAFF. CDR3 nucleotides: TGCGCCAGCAGCCAAGTACAGGGGATTGAAGCTTTCTTT.

The gene calls are TRBV4-3 and TRBJ2-2; D uncertain. V gave up 1 base and J gave up 4 bases, with 7 bases separating them. CDR1 and CDR2 (germline): LGHNA, YSLEER. The CDR3 sequence is 14 residues long. In DNA, the CDR3 is TGCGCCAGCAGCCAAGTATCCCTCACCGGGGAGCTGTTTTTT. It encodes CASSQVSLTGELFF.

This chain joins TRBV27 and TRBJ2-7; TRBD1 is a possible D gene (7 bases). Trimming left V 5 bases short and J 5 bases short, with 19 bases between. From germline, CDR1 is MNHEY and CDR2 SMNVEV (reference sequence). The CDR3 has 15 amino acids. The CDR3 region is CASSRGIQGIHEQYF. The CDR3 DNA is TGTGCCAGCAGTCGGGGGATACAGGGGATCCACGAGCAGTACTTC.

The CDR3 DNA sequence: TGTGCCAGCAGCTTAGACTACGCAGTAGCGGCAAACACCGGGGAGCTGTTTTTT. Encoded protein: CASSLDYAVAANTGELFF. The chain is built from TRBV7-9 and TRBJ2-2; D possibly corresponds to TRBD2 (6 bases). Germline CDR1 SEHNR, CDR2 FQNEAQ (reference sequence). The CDR3 sequence is 18 residues long. Trimming removed 1 base at V and 2 bases at J, with 17 bases between.

The chain employs TRBV2 and TRBJ1-2; 9 nucleotides line up with TRBD1. V lost 5 bases to trimming and J lost 3 bases; unmatched junction nucleotides: 4. The germline V gene encodes CDR1 SNHLY and CDR2 FYNNEI. The CDR3 loop spans 14 amino acids. The DNA for the CDR3 is TGTGCCAGCAGTCGGGACAGGGATTACTATGGCTACACCTTC. Translation: CASSRDRDYYGYTF.